Listed below are T cell receptor beta chains from one sample, sequenced in a study of T cell responses to AZD1222 COVID-19 vaccine. Assay used: immunoSEQ multiplex PCR; TCRdb lists only in-frame clones, some missing. The data contain about 140,000 clones, 80% to 90% of them singletons. This material consisted of peripheral blood, taken on day 0 of AZD1222 vaccination. These receptors came from an adult in good health. CDR3s include the opening cysteine and the closing phenylalanine or tryptophan. Each record gives: clone size, J gene, V gene, D gene, CDR3 protein, CDR3 DNA. A D gene is named only where the DNA matches it firmly. Clone sizes are given selectively: once, few, many, or a class where the clone is expanded.

size: once; J: TRBJ2-7; V: TRBV27; D: TRBD2; CDR3: CASSQAGTYEQYF; DNA: TGTGCCAGCAGCCAAGCGGGGACGTACGAGCAGTACTTC
size: NA; J: TRBJ1-1; V: TRBV12-3/TRBV12-4; D: NA; CDR3: CASSLRAGRAFF; DNA: TGTGCCAGCAGTTTAAGGGCAGGGAGGGCTTTCTTT
size: NA; J: TRBJ1-1; V: TRBV4-2; D: NA; CDR3: CASSSFWGYTEAFF; DNA: TGTGCCAGCAGCAGTTTTTGGGGATACACTGAAGCTTTCTTT
size: NA; J: TRBJ1-2; V: TRBV3-1/TRBV3-2; D: NA; CDR3: CASSQDRREWIYGYTF; DNA: TGTGCCAGCAGCCAAGATAGGAGGGAATGGATCTATGGCTACACCTTC
size: NA; J: TRBJ1-5; V: TRBV6-6; D: NA; CDR3: CASSYGHSNQPQHF; DNA: TGTGCCAGCAGTTACGGGCATAGCAATCAGCCCCAGCATTTT
size: once; J: TRBJ1-1; V: TRBV27; D: NA; CDR3: CASSSRGTEAFF; DNA: TGTGCCAGCAGTTCGAGGGGAACTGAAGCTTTCTTT
size: once; J: TRBJ2-3; V: TRBV5-1; D: NA; CDR3: CASSPARDFQGDF; DNA: TGCGCCAGCAGCCCCGCCCGGGACTTCCAGGGGGATTTT
size: NA; J: TRBJ2-7; V: TRBV5-1; D: NA; CDR3: CASSVDTEQYF; DNA: TGCGCCAGCAGCGTGGACACAGAGCAGTACTTC
size: NA; J: TRBJ2-2; V: TRBV11-2; D: NA; CDR3: CASSKNKGEEGDGELFF; DNA: TGTGCCAGCAGCAAAAATAAGGGGGAAGAGGGAGACGGGGAGCTGTTTTTT
size: NA; J: TRBJ1-4; V: TRBV13; D: TRBD1; CDR3: CASSRPGTGITNEKLFF; DNA: TGTGCCAGCAGCCGTCCCGGGACAGGGATCACTAATGAAAAACTGTTTTTT
size: NA; J: TRBJ2-1; V: TRBV4-1; D: TRBD1; CDR3: CASSLFGTGANEQFF; DNA: TGCGCCAGCAGCCTTTTTGGGACAGGGGCGAATGAGCAGTTCTTC
size: NA; J: TRBJ2-1; V: TRBV9; D: TRBD2; CDR3: CASSVVEGLAGGEQFF; DNA: TGTGCCAGCAGCGTAGTTGAGGGACTAGCGGGAGGGGAGCAGTTCTTC
size: NA; J: TRBJ1-1; V: TRBV24-1; D: TRBD1; CDR3: CATSDSDREAFF; DNA: TGTGCCACCAGTGATTCGGACAGGGAAGCTTTCTTT
size: NA; J: TRBJ1-6; V: TRBV11-3; D: NA; CDR3: CASSPLRPQVCDSPLHF; DNA: TGTGCCAGCAGCCCCCTACGGCCCCAGGTGTGCGATTCACCCCTCCACTTT
size: NA; J: TRBJ1-6; V: TRBV2; D: TRBD1; CDR3: CASSADRGGSPLHF; DNA: TGTGCCAGCAGTGCGGACAGGGGAGGATCACCCCTCCACTTT
size: NA; J: TRBJ1-1; V: TRBV5-6; D: NA; CDR3: CASSSQTSLNTEAFF; DNA: TGTGCCAGCAGCTCACAAACATCTTTGAACACTGAAGCTTTCTTT
size: NA; J: TRBJ2-2; V: TRBV30; D: NA; CDR3: CAWGESPLGELFF; DNA: TGTGCCTGGGGGGAGTCTCCCCTCGGGGAGCTGTTTTTT
size: NA; J: TRBJ2-7; V: TRBV6-6; D: TRBD1; CDR3: CASSYVDRGYEQYF; DNA: TGTGCCAGCAGTTACGTGGACAGGGGCTACGAGCAGTACTTC
size: few; J: TRBJ2-7; V: TRBV7-2; D: NA; CDR3: CASSPGGVFYEQYF; DNA: TGTGCCAGCAGCCCAGGGGGGGTATTTTACGAGCAGTACTTC
size: NA; J: TRBJ2-7; V: TRBV7-7; D: NA; CDR3: CASSYKLGDSYEQYF; DNA: TGTGCCAGCAGCTATAAGTTAGGGGACTCCTACGAGCAGTACTTC
size: NA; J: TRBJ1-2; V: TRBV28; D: TRBD1; CDR3: CASSLGTGVSGYTF; DNA: TGTGCCAGCAGCTTAGGGACAGGGGTTTCCGGCTACACCTTC
size: NA; J: TRBJ2-1; V: TRBV6-5; D: NA; CDR3: CASSPSSSYNEQFF; DNA: TGTGCCAGCAGTCCATCAAGCTCCTACAATGAGCAGTTCTTC
size: NA; J: TRBJ2-5; V: TRBV19; D: NA; CDR3: CASSFRGETQYF; DNA: TGTGCCAGTAGTTTCCGTGGAGAGACCCAGTACTTC
size: NA; J: TRBJ1-1; V: TRBV6-2/TRBV6-3; D: NA; CDR3: CASSPLVYRKIEAFF; DNA: TGTGCCAGCAGCCCACTAGTTTATAGGAAGATTGAAGCTTTCTTT
size: NA; J: TRBJ1-1; V: TRBV18; D: TRBD1; CDR3: CASSVDRQGTEAFF; DNA: TGTGCCAGCTCAGTGGACAGACAGGGGACTGAAGCTTTCTTT
size: once; J: TRBJ1-6; V: TRBV6-6; D: NA; CDR3: CASSRHGAGINSPLHF; DNA: TGTGCCAGCAGTAGACACGGGGCTGGTATAAATTCACCCCTCCACTTT
size: NA; J: TRBJ1-3; V: TRBV6-6; D: NA; CDR3: CATRDPMGRNTIYF; DNA: TGTGCCACGCGGGACCCAATGGGAAGAAACACCATATATTTT
size: NA; J: TRBJ1-3; V: TRBV5-4; D: NA; CDR3: CASSYETGSGNTIYF; DNA: TGTGCCAGCAGCTACGAAACCGGTTCTGGAAACACCATATATTTT
size: NA; J: TRBJ1-1; V: TRBV7-3; D: NA; CDR3: CASSLMWDTEAFF; DNA: TGTGCCAGCAGCTTAATGTGGGACACTGAAGCTTTCTTT
size: once; J: TRBJ1-6; V: TRBV15; D: NA; CDR3: CATSRGQENSPLHF; DNA: TGTGCCACCAGCAGAGGGCAGGAAAATTCACCCCTCCACTTT
size: NA; J: TRBJ1-3; V: TRBV28; D: TRBD1; CDR3: CASSTSGTVSGNTIYF; DNA: TGTGCCAGCAGCACATCCGGGACAGTCTCTGGAAACACCATATATTTT
size: NA; J: TRBJ1-4; V: TRBV18; D: NA; CDR3: CASSPPENEKLFF; DNA: TGTGCCAGCTCACCACCAGAGAATGAAAAACTGTTTTTT
size: NA; J: TRBJ2-1; V: TRBV24-1; D: NA; CDR3: CATRRESNSQQFF; DNA: TGTGCCACCAGGCGGGAAAGCAACAGTCAGCAGTTCTTC
size: NA; J: TRBJ1-1; V: TRBV12-3/TRBV12-4; D: NA; CDR3: CASSLGADTEAFF; DNA: TGTGCCAGCAGCCTGGGAGCAGACACTGAAGCTTTCTTT
size: NA; J: TRBJ1-2; V: TRBV7-9; D: NA; CDR3: CASSLDAWTENSYGYTF; DNA: TGTGCCAGCAGCTTAGATGCCTGGACGGAGAATTCCTATGGCTACACCTTC
size: NA; J: TRBJ1-3; V: TRBV4-3; D: NA; CDR3: CASSQVTDFSGNTIYF; DNA: TGCGCCAGCAGCCAAGTGACGGACTTCTCTGGAAACACCATATATTTT
size: NA; J: TRBJ1-2; V: TRBV30; D: TRBD1; CDR3: CAWSRTGGGYTF; DNA: TGTGCCTGGAGTAGGACAGGGGGCGGCTACACCTTC
size: NA; J: TRBJ2-7; V: TRBV4-2; D: TRBD2; CDR3: CASSLGLAGAYEQYF; DNA: TGTGCCAGCAGCCTGGGACTAGCGGGAGCCTACGAGCAGTACTTC
size: NA; J: TRBJ1-5; V: TRBV7-9; D: NA; CDR3: CASSPEDTSNQPQHF; DNA: TGTGCCAGCAGCCCCGAGGACACTAGCAATCAGCCCCAGCATTTT
size: NA; J: TRBJ2-1; V: TRBV7-9; D: TRBD2; CDR3: CASSLALAGEPFF; DNA: TGTGCCAGCAGCTTAGCCTTAGCGGGAGAGCCGTTCTTC
size: NA; J: TRBJ2-3; V: TRBV9; D: TRBD2; CDR3: CASSVVLAGATDTQYF; DNA: TGTGCCAGCAGCGTAGTACTAGCGGGCGCCACAGATACGCAGTATTTT
size: NA; J: TRBJ2-7; V: TRBV27; D: NA; CDR3: CASSLFANMGYEQYF; DNA: TGTGCCAGCAGTTTATTTGCGAACATGGGCTACGAGCAGTACTTC
size: NA; J: TRBJ1-5; V: TRBV24-1; D: NA; CDR3: CATSEGGYQPQHF; DNA: TGTGCCACCAGTGAAGGGGGTTATCAGCCCCAGCATTTT
size: NA; J: TRBJ1-4; V: TRBV6-1; D: TRBD1; CDR3: CASSEATGGNEKLFF; DNA: TGTGCCAGCAGTGAAGCGACAGGGGGGAATGAAAAACTGTTTTTT
size: NA; J: TRBJ2-7; V: TRBV6-2/TRBV6-3; D: TRBD2; CDR3: CASSRTSGYEQYF; DNA: TGTGCCAGCAGTAGGACTAGCGGCTACGAGCAGTACTTC
size: NA; J: TRBJ1-2; V: TRBV27; D: NA; CDR3: CASSLAGAAGNYGYTF; DNA: TGTGCCAGCAGTTTAGCCGGGGCAGCCGGTAACTATGGCTACACCTTC
size: NA; J: TRBJ1-1; V: TRBV12-3/TRBV12-4; D: TRBD1; CDR3: CASSSGTAEAFF; DNA: TGTGCCAGCAGTTCAGGGACAGCTGAAGCTTTCTTT
size: NA; J: TRBJ2-5; V: TRBV6-5; D: TRBD1; CDR3: CASSSPGQESGAQYF; DNA: TGTGCCAGCAGTTCCCCGGGACAGGAGAGTGGGGCCCAGTACTTC
size: NA; J: TRBJ1-5; V: TRBV12-3/TRBV12-4; D: NA; CDR3: CASRLNWNQPQHF; DNA: TGTGCCAGCAGGCTTAACTGGAATCAGCCCCAGCATTTT
size: NA; J: TRBJ2-2; V: TRBV30; D: NA; CDR3: CANNRGRTNTGELFF; DNA: TGTGCCAACAACCGGGGCAGGACGAACACCGGGGAGCTGTTTTTT
size: NA; J: TRBJ2-7; V: TRBV3-1/TRBV3-2; D: NA; CDR3: CASSQDLREQYF; DNA: TGTGCCAGCAGCCAAGATCTAAGAGAGCAGTACTTC
size: NA; J: TRBJ2-5; V: TRBV7-9; D: NA; CDR3: CASSPEGGMETQYF; DNA: TGTGCCAGCAGCCCAGAAGGGGGTATGGAGACCCAGTACTTC
size: NA; J: TRBJ1-1; V: TRBV4-2; D: NA; CDR3: CASRSGLQDEAFF; DNA: TGTGCCAGCAGGTCGGGTCTGCAGGATGAAGCTTTCTTT
size: few; J: TRBJ1-6; V: TRBV27; D: NA; CDR3: CASSNQGRTPLHF; DNA: TGTGCCAGCAGTAATCAGGGGAGAACACCCCTCCACTTT
size: NA; J: TRBJ1-1; V: TRBV29-1; D: NA; CDR3: CSVSTTEIYAEAFF; DNA: TGCAGCGTCTCAACGACAGAAATTTATGCTGAAGCTTTCTTT
size: NA; J: TRBJ2-2; V: TRBV7-2; D: NA; CDR3: CASSNYNTGELFF; DNA: TGTGCCAGCAGCAACTATAACACCGGGGAGCTGTTTTTT